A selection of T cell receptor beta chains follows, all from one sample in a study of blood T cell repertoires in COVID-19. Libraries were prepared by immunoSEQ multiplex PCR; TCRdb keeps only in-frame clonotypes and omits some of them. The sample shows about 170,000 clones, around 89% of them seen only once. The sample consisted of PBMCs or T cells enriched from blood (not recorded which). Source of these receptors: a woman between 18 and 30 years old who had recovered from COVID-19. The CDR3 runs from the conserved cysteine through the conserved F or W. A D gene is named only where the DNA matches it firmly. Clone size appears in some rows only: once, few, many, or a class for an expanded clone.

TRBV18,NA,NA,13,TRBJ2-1,CASSPDTDNEQFF,TGTGCCAGCTCACCCGACACAGACAATGAGCAGTTCTTC
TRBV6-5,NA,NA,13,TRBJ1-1,CAVQRDPNTEAFF,TGTGCCGTCCAGCGGGACCCGAACACTGAAGCTTTCTTT
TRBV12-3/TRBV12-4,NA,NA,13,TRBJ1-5,CASSPQGLQPQHF,TGTGCCAGCAGTCCCCAGGGCCTCCAGCCCCAGCATTTT
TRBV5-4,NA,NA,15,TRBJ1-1,CASSLVVGQNTEAFF,TGTGCCAGCAGCTTGGTTGTGGGACAGAACACTGAAGCTTTCTTT
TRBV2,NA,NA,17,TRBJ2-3,CASRIRLRTTSTDTQYF,TGTGCCAGCAGAATCCGCCTTAGAACTACTAGCACAGATACGCAGTATTTT
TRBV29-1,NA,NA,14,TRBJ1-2,CSVRKGGLMGGYTF,TGCAGCGTTCGAAAGGGAGGGCTGATGGGTGGCTACACCTTC
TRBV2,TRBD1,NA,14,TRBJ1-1,CASRTTGVDTEAFF,TGTGCCAGCAGAACAACAGGGGTTGACACTGAAGCTTTCTTT
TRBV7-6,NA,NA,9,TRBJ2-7,CARAYEQYF,TGTGCCCGCGCCTACGAGCAGTACTTC
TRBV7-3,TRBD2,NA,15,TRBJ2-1,CASSSLGLVYNEQFF,TGTGCCAGCAGCTCCCTTGGACTAGTTTACAATGAGCAGTTCTTC
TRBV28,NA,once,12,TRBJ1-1,CASSLWGSEAFF,TGTGCCAGCAGTTTATGGGGGAGTGAGGCTTTCTTT
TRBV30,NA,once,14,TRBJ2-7,CAWSPDSRVTEQYF,TGTGCCTGGAGCCCCGACAGCCGGGTGACCGAGCAGTACTTC
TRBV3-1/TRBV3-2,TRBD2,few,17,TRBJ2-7,CASRGIKTSGSLYEQYF,TGTGCCAGCAGGGGGATAAAAACTAGCGGGAGCCTCTACGAGCAGTACTTC
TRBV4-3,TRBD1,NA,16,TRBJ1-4,CASSQDTTGGFGKLFF,TGCGCCAGCAGCCAGGATACAACAGGGGGCTTCGGAAAACTGTTTTTT
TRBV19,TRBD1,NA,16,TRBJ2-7,CASSMTTGVVSYEQYF,TGTGCCAGTAGTATGACCACAGGGGTAGTTTCCTACGAGCAGTACTTC
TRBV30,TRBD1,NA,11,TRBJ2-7,CASGQANEQYF,TGTGCTTCGGGACAGGCCAACGAGCAGTACTTC
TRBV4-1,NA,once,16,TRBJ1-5,CASSQEIKAGVKPQHF,TGCGCCAGCAGCCAAGAGATTAAAGCAGGTGTTAAGCCCCAGCATTTT
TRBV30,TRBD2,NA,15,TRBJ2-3,CAWSSSGRITDTQYF,TGTGCCTGGAGTTCGAGCGGGAGAATCACAGATACGCAGTATTTT
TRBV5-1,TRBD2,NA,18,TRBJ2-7,CASSSGTSGSTLSYEQYF,TGCGCCAGCAGCTCCGGGACTAGCGGGAGTACCCTCTCCTACGAGCAGTACTTC
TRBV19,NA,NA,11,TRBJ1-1,CASKRGTEAFF,TGTGCCAGTAAACGGGGGACTGAAGCTTTCTTT
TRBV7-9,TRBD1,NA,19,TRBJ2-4,CASSPGTGGAILAKNIQYF,TGTGCCAGCAGCCCAGGGACAGGGGGCGCGATCCTGGCCAAAAACATTCAGTACTTC
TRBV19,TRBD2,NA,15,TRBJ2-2,CASTHGGGSTGELFF,TGTGCCAGTACCCACGGCGGGGGGAGCACCGGGGAGCTGTTTTTT
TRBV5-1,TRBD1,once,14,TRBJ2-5,CASSLQGPQETQYF,TGCGCCAGCAGCCTACAGGGGCCCCAAGAGACCCAGTACTTC
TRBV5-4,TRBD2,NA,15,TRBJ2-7,CASSLAAEERGEQYF,TGTGCCAGCAGCTTGGCAGCGGAGGAGCGGGGCGAGCAGTACTTC
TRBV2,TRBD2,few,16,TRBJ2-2,CASRGGASGSYGELFF,TGTGCCAGCAGGGGAGGAGCTAGCGGGAGTTACGGGGAGCTGTTTTTT
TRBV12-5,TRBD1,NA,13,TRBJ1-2,CASGLATGFGYTF,TGTGCTAGTGGTTTGGCGACAGGGTTCGGCTACACCTTC
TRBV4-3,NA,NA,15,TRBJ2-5,CASSQRPGVRETQYF,TGCGCCAGCAGCCAAAGACCAGGGGTTCGAGAGACCCAGTACTTC
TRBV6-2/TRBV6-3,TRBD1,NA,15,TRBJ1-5,CASSPSTGAVQPQHF,TGTGCCAGCAGTCCCTCGACAGGGGCCGTCCAGCCCCAGCATTTT
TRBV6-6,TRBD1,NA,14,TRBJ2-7,CASRQPTGNYEQYF,TGTGCCAGCAGACAACCGACAGGGAACTACGAGCAGTACTTC
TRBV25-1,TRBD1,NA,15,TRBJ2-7,CASRGNRDRYYEQYF,TGTGCCAGCAGAGGTAACCGGGACAGATACTACGAGCAGTACTTC
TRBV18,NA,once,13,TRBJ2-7,CASSPGDLYEQYF,TGTGCCAGCTCACCAGGAGATCTCTACGAGCAGTACTTC
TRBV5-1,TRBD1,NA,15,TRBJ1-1,CASSLDGTGGTEAFF,TGCGCCAGCAGCTTAGACGGGACAGGGGGCACTGAAGCTTTCTTT
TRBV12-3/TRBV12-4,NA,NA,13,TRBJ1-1,CASSFGGDTEAFF,TGTGCCAGCAGTTTTGGGGGGGACACTGAAGCTTTCTTT
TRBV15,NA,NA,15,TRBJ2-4,CATSREAGGLNIQYF,TGTGCCACCAGCAGAGAGGCAGGAGGGTTAAACATTCAGTACTTC
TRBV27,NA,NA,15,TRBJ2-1,CASSLTSSSYNEQFF,TGTGCCAGCAGCCTGACTAGTAGTTCCTACAATGAGCAGTTCTTC
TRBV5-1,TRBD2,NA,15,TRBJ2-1,CASSLVVAGSLGQFF,TGCGCCAGCAGCTTGGTGGTAGCGGGGAGCCTCGGACAGTTCTTC
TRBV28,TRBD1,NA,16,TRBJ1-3,CASSHRQGLGGNTIYF,TGTGCCAGCAGTCATCGACAGGGCTTGGGTGGAAACACCATATATTTT
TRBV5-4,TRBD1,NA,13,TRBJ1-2,CASSRRGASGYTF,TGTGCCAGCAGCCGCAGGGGGGCGAGCGGCTACACCTTC
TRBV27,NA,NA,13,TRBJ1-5,CASSWTGNQPQHF,TGTGCCAGCTCCTGGACAGGCAATCAGCCCCAGCATTTT
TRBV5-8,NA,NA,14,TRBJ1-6,CASSLYSYNSPLHF,TGTGCCAGCAGCTTGTATTCCTATAATTCACCCCTCCACTTT
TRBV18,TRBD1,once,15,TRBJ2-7,CASSRRGQGAHEQYF,TGTGCCAGCTCACGGCGGGGACAGGGGGCCCACGAGCAGTACTTC
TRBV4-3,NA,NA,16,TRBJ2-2,CASSQGGLLNTGELFF,TGCGCCAGCAGCCAAGGTGGGCTCCTGAACACCGGGGAGCTGTTTTTT